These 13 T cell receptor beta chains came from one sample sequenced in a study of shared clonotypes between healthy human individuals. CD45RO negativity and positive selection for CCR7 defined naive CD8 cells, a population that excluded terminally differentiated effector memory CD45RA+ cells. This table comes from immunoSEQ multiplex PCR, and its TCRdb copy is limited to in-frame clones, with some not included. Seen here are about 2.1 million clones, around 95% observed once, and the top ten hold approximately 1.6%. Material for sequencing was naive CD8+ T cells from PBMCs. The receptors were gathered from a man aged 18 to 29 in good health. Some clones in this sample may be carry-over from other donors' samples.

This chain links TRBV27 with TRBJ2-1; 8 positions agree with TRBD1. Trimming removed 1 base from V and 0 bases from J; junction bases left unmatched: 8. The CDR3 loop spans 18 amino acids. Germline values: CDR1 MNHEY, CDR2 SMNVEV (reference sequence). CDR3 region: CASSLFPDRENSYNEQFF. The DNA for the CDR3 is TGTGCCAGCAGTTTATTTCCGGACAGGGAGAACTCCTACAATGAGCAGTTCTTC.

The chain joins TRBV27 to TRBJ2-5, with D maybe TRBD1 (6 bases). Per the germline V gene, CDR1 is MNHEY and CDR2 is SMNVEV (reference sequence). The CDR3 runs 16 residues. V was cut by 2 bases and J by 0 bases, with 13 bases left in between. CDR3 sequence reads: CASSLTGTPYQETQYF. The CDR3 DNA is TGTGCCAGCAGTTTAACCGGGACACCGTACCAAGAGACCCAGTACTTC.

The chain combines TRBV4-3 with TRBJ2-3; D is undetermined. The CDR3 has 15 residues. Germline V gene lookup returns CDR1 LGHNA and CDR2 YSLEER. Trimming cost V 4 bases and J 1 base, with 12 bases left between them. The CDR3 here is CASSPFVGGTDTQYF. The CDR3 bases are TGCGCCAGCAGCCCCTTTGTGGGTGGCACAGATACGCAGTATTTT.

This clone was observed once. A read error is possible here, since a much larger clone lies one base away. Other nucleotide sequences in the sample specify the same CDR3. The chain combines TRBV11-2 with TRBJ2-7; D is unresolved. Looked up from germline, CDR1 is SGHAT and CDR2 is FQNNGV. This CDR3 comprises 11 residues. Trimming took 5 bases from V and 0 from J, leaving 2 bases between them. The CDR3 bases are TGTGCCAGCAGCCCCTCCTACGAGCAGTACTTC. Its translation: CASSPSYEQYF. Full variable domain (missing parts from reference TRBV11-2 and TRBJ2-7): EAGVAQSPRYKIIEKRQSVAFWCNPISGHATLYWYQQILGQGPKLLIQFQNNGVVDDSQLPKDRFSAERLKGVDSTLKIQPAKLEDSAVYLCASSPSYEQYFGPGTRLTVT.

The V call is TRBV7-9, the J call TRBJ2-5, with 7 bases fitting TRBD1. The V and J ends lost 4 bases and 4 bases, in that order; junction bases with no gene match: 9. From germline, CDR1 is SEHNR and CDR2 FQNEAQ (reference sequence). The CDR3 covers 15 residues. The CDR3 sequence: CASSSSVGGGETQYF. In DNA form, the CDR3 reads TGTGCCAGCAGCTCATCGGTAGGGGGCGGAGAGACCCAGTACTTC.

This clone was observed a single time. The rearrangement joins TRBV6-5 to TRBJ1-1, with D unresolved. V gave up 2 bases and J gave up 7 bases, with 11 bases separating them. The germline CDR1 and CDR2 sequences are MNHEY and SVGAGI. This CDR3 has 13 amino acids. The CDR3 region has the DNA TGTGCCAGCAGTTACCCCCCCTCGGGTGAAGCTTTCTTT. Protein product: CASSYPPSGEAFF.

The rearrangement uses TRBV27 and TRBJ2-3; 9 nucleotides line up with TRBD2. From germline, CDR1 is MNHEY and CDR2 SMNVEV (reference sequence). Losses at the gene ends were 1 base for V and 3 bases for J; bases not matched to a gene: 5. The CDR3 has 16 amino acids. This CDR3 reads CASSLFAGGSTDTQYF. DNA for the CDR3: TGTGCCAGCAGTTTATTTGCGGGAGGGTCAACAGATACGCAGTATTTT.

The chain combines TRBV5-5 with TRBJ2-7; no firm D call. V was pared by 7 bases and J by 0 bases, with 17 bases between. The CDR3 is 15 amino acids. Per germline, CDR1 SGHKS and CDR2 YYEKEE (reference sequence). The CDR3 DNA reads TGTGCCAGCGCCTCCCGGCAACTGAGCTCCTACGAGCAGTACTTC. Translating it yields CASASRQLSSYEQYF.

CDR3 DNA: TGTGCCAGCAGCTTAGCCAACGCCTACAATGAGCAGTTCTTC. This encodes CASSLANAYNEQFF. V usage is TRBV7-9 and J usage is TRBJ2-1; D is unresolved. V was trimmed by 0 bases and J by 2 bases, leaving 5 bases between them. This CDR3 is built from 14 residues. Germline CDR1 SEHNR, CDR2 FQNEAQ (reference sequence).

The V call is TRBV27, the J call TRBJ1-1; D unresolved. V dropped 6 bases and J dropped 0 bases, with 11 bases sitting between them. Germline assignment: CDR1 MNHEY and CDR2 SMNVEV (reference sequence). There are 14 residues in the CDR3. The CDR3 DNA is TGTGCCAGCAGCCGACGTCCCTTGAACACTGAAGCTTTCTTT. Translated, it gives CASSRRPLNTEAFF.

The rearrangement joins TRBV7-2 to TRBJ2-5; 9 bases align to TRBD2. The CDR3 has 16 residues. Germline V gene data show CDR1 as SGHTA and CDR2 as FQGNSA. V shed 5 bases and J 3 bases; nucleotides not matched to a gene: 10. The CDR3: CASSLPQLAGKETQYF. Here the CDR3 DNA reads TGTGCCAGCAGCCTTCCCCAGCTAGCGGGGAAAGAGACCCAGTACTTC.

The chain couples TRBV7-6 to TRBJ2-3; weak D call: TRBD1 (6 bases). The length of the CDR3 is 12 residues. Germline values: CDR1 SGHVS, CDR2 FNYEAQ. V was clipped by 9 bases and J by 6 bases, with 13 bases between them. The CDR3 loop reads CARLGQPDTQYF. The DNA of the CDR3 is TGTGCCAGACTCGGACAGCCGGATACGCAGTATTTT.

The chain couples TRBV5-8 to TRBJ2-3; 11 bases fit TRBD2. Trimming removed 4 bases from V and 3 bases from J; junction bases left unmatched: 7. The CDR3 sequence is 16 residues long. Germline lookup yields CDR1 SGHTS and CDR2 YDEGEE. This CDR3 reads CASSLRLAGTTDTQYF. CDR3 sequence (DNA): TGTGCCAGCAGCCTGAGACTAGCGGGAACAACAGATACGCAGTATTTT.